These 22 T cell receptor beta chains originate from one sample sequenced in a study of OX40 agonist ivuxolimab in advanced cancers. Repertoires were generated with immunoSEQ multiplex PCR, while TCRdb's copy carries only in-frame clones and drops some. The data hold roughly 39,000 clones, with about 88% observed a single time. The input for sequencing was CD4+ or CD8+ T cells sorted from blood, taken in a trial of the OX40 agonist ivuxolimab. These TCRs come from an adult with an advanced solid tumor such as melanoma, head and neck, liver or kidney cancer.

This sequence joins TRBV7-9 and TRBJ1-4; D is unresolved. CDR3 length: 15 residues. Trimming removed 3 bases from V and 0 bases from J, with 8 bases in between. Per germline, CDR1 SEHNR and CDR2 FQNEAQ (reference sequence). Here the CDR3 reads CASSFSSATNEKLFF. The CDR3 DNA sequence: TGTGCCAGCAGCTTTTCCAGTGCAACTAATGAAAAACTGTTTTTT.

The chain combines TRBV29-1 with TRBJ2-3; no clear D gene. The V end was cut by 7 bases, the J end by 2 bases, with 7 bases between. The CDR3 has 11 residues. Germline V gives CDR1 SQVTM, CDR2 ANQGSEA. The CDR3 nucleotides read TGCAGCGGGACGTCCACAGATACGCAGTATTTT. As protein: CSGTSTDTQYF.

DNA of the CDR3: TGTGCTAGTGGTTCGTCGGGACTAGCGGGAGTTCGGAATGAGCAGTTCTTC. It is translated as CASGSSGLAGVRNEQFF. This sequence joins TRBV12-5 and TRBJ2-1; 14 nucleotides line up with TRBD2. CDR3 length: 17 residues. Per germline, CDR1 LGHNT and CDR2 FRNRAP. With 4 bases clipped from V and 7 bases from J, the junction kept 9 bases outside the gene matches.

The DNA of the CDR3 is TGTGCCAGCAGCGGGAGGGGGGTTCGGAACACTGAAGCTTTCTTT. Translation gives CASSGRGVRNTEAFF. This chain connects TRBV7-9 to TRBJ1-1; a possible D gene is TRBD1 (6 bases). Germline values: CDR1 SEHNR, CDR2 FQNEAQ (reference sequence). Trimming took 5 bases from V and 1 from J, leaving 14 bases between them. The CDR3 has 15 amino acids.

The V call is TRBV7-2, the J call TRBJ1-5; D gene unclear. The CDR3 runs 13 residues. Trimming left V 2 bases short and J 9 bases short, with 11 bases between. Germline V gene data show CDR1 as SGHTA and CDR2 as FQGNSA. CDR3 sequence (DNA): TGTGCCAGCAGCTTAAGAGACGTACGGCCCCAGCATTTT. Translation gives CASSLRDVRPQHF.

This clone appeared once. The chain couples TRBV11-2 to TRBJ2-1; 7 bases map to TRBD2. The CDR3 spans 12 residues. Germline values: CDR1 SGHAT, CDR2 FQNNGV. Unmatched junction bases numbered 4, after V lost 4 bases and J lost 10 bases. CDR3 sequence (DNA): TGTGCCAGCAGCTGGGGACTAAACGAGCAGTTCTTC. Protein sequence: CASSWGLNEQFF.

The J gene is TRBJ2-7, the V gene TRBV29-1, with 7 bases fitting TRBD1. There are 15 residues in the CDR3. V shed 1 base, J shed 6 bases, and the junction held 12 bases outside the gene matches. Germline V gene lookup returns CDR1 SQVTM and CDR2 ANQGSEA. The CDR3, as DNA: TGCAGCGTTGAAGGCCAATACAGGGGCTCGAGCGAGCAGTACTTC. It is translated as CSVEGQYRGSSEQYF.

V and J are TRBV4-1 and TRBJ2-7, with 15 bases identical to TRBD2. After removal of 3 bases from V and 4 bases from J, the junction contained 16 bases not matched to a gene. The CDR3 has 20 residues. Germline loops: CDR1 MGHRA, CDR2 YSYEKL. CDR3 sequence (DNA): TGCGCCAGCAGCCAGACAGGGGGGACTAGCGGGAGGTCCCGTTTGTACGAGCAGTACTTC. Encoded protein: CASSQTGGTSGRSRLYEQYF.

The chain is built from TRBV19 and TRBJ1-2; D is ambiguous. The CDR3 contains 16 residues. CDR1 and CDR2 (germline): LNHDA, SQIVND (reference sequence). V was pared by 5 bases and J by 4 bases, with 20 bases between. The CDR3 coding sequence is TGTGCCAGTAGTCCTCAGCGGACCAGGCGTCCCTATGGCTACACCTTC. Amino acid sequence: CASSPQRTRRPYGYTF.

This chain links TRBV6-1 with TRBJ2-3; 12 nucleotides align to TRBD2. In germline, CDR1 is MNHNS, CDR2 SASEGT. V gave up 8 bases and J gave up 4 bases; unmatched junction bases: 7. The CDR3 totals 15 residues. The CDR3 protein is CASGKTSGSPDTQYF. The CDR3 region has the DNA TGTGCCAGCGGAAAGACTAGCGGGAGCCCAGATACGCAGTATTTT.

V and J are TRBV30 and TRBJ1-1; D remains unclear. The V gene's germline CDR1 is GTSNPN and CDR2 SVGIG (reference sequence). V gave up 0 bases and J gave up 7 bases, with 6 bases separating them. This CDR3 comprises 11 residues. CDR3 bases: TGTGCCTGGAGTGTGATGCATGAAGCTTTCTTT. It translates to CAWSVMHEAFF.

The chain carries TRBV7-2 and TRBJ1-2; 8 nucleotides line up with TRBD1. The CDR3 length is 16 residues. CDR1 SGHTA and CDR2 FQGNSA come from the germline V gene. V gave up 2 bases and J gave up 6 bases; unmatched junction bases: 11. CDR3 in amino acids: CASSLRQGSSDDGYTF. The CDR3, as DNA: TGTGCCAGCAGCTTAAGACAGGGGAGCTCGGACGATGGCTACACCTTC.

The chain recombines TRBV9 with TRBJ2-7; D not resolved. The CDR3 has 14 amino acids. V gave up 0 bases and J gave up 3 bases, with 10 bases separating them. Germline CDR1 reads SGDLS; CDR2 reads YYNGEE. The CDR3 here is CASSVGGKGYEQYF. CDR3 bases: TGTGCCAGCAGCGTAGGCGGTAAGGGCTACGAGCAGTACTTC. Full variable domain (outside the CDR3, taken from reference TRBV9 and TRBJ2-7): DSGVTQTPKHLITATGQRVTLRCSPRSGDLSVYWYQQSLDQGLQFLIQYYNGEERAKGNILERFSAQQFPDLHSELNLSSLELGDSALYFCASSVGGKGYEQYFGPGTRLTVT.

On this clone: This likely comes from a read error, as the CDR3 has no conserved phenylalanine or tryptophan at its end. This rearrangement joins TRBV6-5 to TRBJ2-7; D not resolved. CDR3 length: 13 residues. Between the trimmed V and J ends, which lost 5 bases and 0 bases, there was a span of 8 bases. In germline, CDR1 is MNHEY, CDR2 SVGAGI. As DNA, the CDR3 is TGTGCCAGCAGTGACGCCGACTCCTACGAGCAGTACCTC. Translating it yields CASSDADSYEQYL.

This clone has a handful of counts. This specimen includes other DNA sequences encoding the same CDR3. The genes are TRBV18 and TRBJ2-5, with D unresolved. Germline V gene sequence: CDR1 KGHSH, CDR2 LQKENI. The CDR3 runs 13 residues. The V gene lost 3 bases and the J gene lost 0 bases, with 5 bases spanning the gap. CDR3 loop: CASSPGHQETQYF. CDR3 nucleotides: TGTGCCAGCTCACCCGGGCACCAAGAGACCCAGTACTTC. The full variable domain, its missing parts supplied by reference TRBV18 and TRBJ2-5, is NAGVMQNPRHLVRRRGQEARLRCSPMKGHSHVYWYRQLPEEGLKFMVYLQKENIIDESGMPKERFSAEFPKEGPSILRIQQVVRGDSAAYFCASSPGHQETQYFGPGTRLLVL.

V usage is TRBV6-6 and J usage is TRBJ1-3; unclear D gene. This CDR3 is built from 15 residues. V lost 4 bases to trimming and J lost 0 bases, with 10 bases between them. From germline, CDR1 is MNHNY and CDR2 SVGAGI (reference sequence). CDR3 sequence: CASSFPQLSGNTIYF. The CDR3 DNA sequence: TGTGCCAGCAGTTTTCCACAGCTCTCTGGAAACACCATATATTTT.

This clone occurred once. V usage is TRBV11-3 and J usage is TRBJ2-7, with D uncertain. The V end lost 5 bases, the J end lost 6 bases, and 14 bases lay between the germline ends. The CDR3 length is 13 residues. CDR1 and CDR2 (germline): SGHNT, YENEEA. CDR3 region: CASSAIGRAEQYF. CDR3 in DNA: TGTGCCAGCAGCGCCATCGGACGCGCCGAGCAGTACTTC.

V usage is TRBV4-1 and J usage is TRBJ2-1; TRBD2 aligns across 9 bases. The J segment lost 3 bases and the V segment lost 0 bases, leaving 6 bases of the junction unmatched. The CDR3 spans 17 residues. CDR1 is MGHRA and CDR2 is YSYEKL in the germline V gene. CDR3 DNA sequence: TGCGCCAGCAGCCAAGATCGGTTAGCGGGAGACTACAATGAGCAGTTCTTC. Translated, it gives CASSQDRLAGDYNEQFF.

J is TRBJ2-2 and V is TRBV5-1, with D possibly TRBD2 on 6 matching bases. Germline loops: CDR1 SGHRS, CDR2 YFSETQ. CDR3 length equals 15 residues. V was cut by 0 bases and J by 3 bases, with 9 bases left in between. The CDR3 bases are TGCGCCAGCAGCTTGGTCGGAGGGGACACCGGGGAGCTGTTTTTT. It yields the protein CASSLVGGDTGELFF.

A few counts support this clone. V and J are TRBV6-1 and TRBJ1-2, with 8 bases aligning to TRBD1. The germline V gene has CDR1 MNHNS and CDR2 SASEGT. J gave up 4 bases and V 2 bases, and 9 bases lay outside the gene matches. This CDR3 is built from 16 residues. CDR3 sequence (DNA): TGTGCCAGCAGTGAAACGACAGGGGCCCCAATCTATGGCTACACCTTC. Translation gives CASSETTGAPIYGYTF.

This clone was seen a single time. The CDR3 sequence: CASSASGRAYEQYF. DNA of the CDR3: TGCGCCAGCAGTGCTAGCGGGAGGGCCTACGAGCAGTACTTC. The chain employs TRBV10-1 and TRBJ2-5; 12 bases map to TRBD2. TRBJ2-7 explains the end of the DNA better; the J call may be wrong. The CDR3 has 14 amino acids. Germline V gives CDR1 WNHNN, CDR2 SYGVQD (reference sequence).

In DNA, the CDR3 is TGCGCCAGCAGTGGGGACACCGCTCGGGGGGAGCTGTTTTTT. Its protein product is CASSGDTARGELFF. The chain employs TRBV5-1 and TRBJ2-2; TRBD1 is a possible D gene (6 bases). The CDR3 length is 14 residues. CDR1 is SGHRS and CDR2 is YFSETQ in the germline V gene. Trimming removed 5 bases at V and 8 bases at J, with 16 bases between.